This entry describes one TCR beta chain. Its target antigen remains unknown. Per-base quality was not reported, and no clone a single base away is much larger than it. This specimen's treatment or condition label, interpreted: around 19 received Ad26.COV2.S at low or high dose, single or two shots; five or six received placebo; per-sample allocation not given. Repertoires of vaccine and placebo recipients were sequenced from samples taken on day 63 after the first injection. Between 29 July and 7 August 2020, Cohort 1b enrolled around 25 adults aged 18-55 years at one site in Boston, USA. Ad26.COV2.S consisted of a replication-incompetent adenovirus type 26 vector by which a prefusion-stabilized SARS-CoV-2 spike protein from the original Wuhan strain was expressed. The entry originates in a study of Ad26.COV2.S vaccination and SARS-CoV-2 variants (dated by TCRdb to the early 2020s). As for the study more broadly: Vaccine-arm donors came from COV1001, a multicentre, randomized, double-blind, placebo-controlled phase I-IIa trial of Ad26.COV2.S in healthy adults. Dosing of Ad26.COV2.S was intramuscular, at either 5x10^10 or 1x10^11 viral particles, delivered as one shot or as two shots spaced 56 days apart. The specificity and breadth of SARS-CoV-2-reactive T cell receptors after Ad26.COV2.S vaccination were assessed by TCRbeta repertoire sequencing. The TCR-sequenced set comprised approximately 32 samples: around 20 Ad26.COV2.S vaccine recipients, 5 placebo recipients and 8 SARS-CoV-2 convalescent individuals. Trial participants were randomized into five groups of five, in which low-dose or high-dose Ad26.COV2.S was given once or twice, or placebo was given on both occasions. Investigators did not know the trial group allocation while performing experiments and assessing outcomes.

TCRbeta CDR3 regions were sequenced with the immunoSEQ Assay. After extraction, genomic DNA underwent amplification by bias-controlled multiplex PCR, followed by high-throughput sequencing. Per the authors' processing: Collapsing and filtering of sequences were performed to quantify the absolute abundance of each unique TCRbeta CDR3 region. T cell fraction was estimated by normalizing TCRbeta template counts to usable DNA, with usable DNA measured through amplification of reference genes found in all nucleated cells. Repertoire TCRs were annotated as SARS-CoV-2-specific by exact matching of V gene, CDR3 amino acid sequence and J gene to a known reactive TCR set. The reference SARS-CoV-2 TCR set was derived from MIRA and filtered for enrichment in COVID-19-positive ImmuneCODE repertoires, a step that removed public or cross-reactive TCRs. Using the MIRA antigens, annotated TCRs were further analysed by specific ORF or by position within an ORF. Breadth was defined as the number of annotated unique rearrangements divided by the total number of unique productive rearrangements, and depth was defined as the summed frequency of the annotated unique rearrangements. Two-sided Wilcoxon rank-sum tests were applied when comparing TCR breadth between groups. TCRdb provides this immuneACCESS table in a form limited to in-frame rearrangements. Some clones are lacking; in checked studies, under half of them reflect an unresolved V gene, and why the rest are absent is not known. That table furnishes V, J and clone size, whereas the DNA furnished D and trimming. Here the sample has about 400,000 clones; around 82% occur a single time. The top ten clones comprise 7% to 9.5% of the sample.

Summary of the overall study and its limitations: Compared with placebo recipients, Ad26.COV2.S recipients showed higher spike-specific TCR breadth (P = 0.0014). The study was not powered to compare responses between vaccine doses or regimens. After vaccination, spike-specific CD8+ and CD4+ T cell responses were reported to show substantial breadth. According to the authors, total T cell responses may have been underestimated by the TCR breadth and depth analyses. Comparable non-spike TCR breadth was observed between vaccine and placebo recipients, consistent with only spike being contained in the vaccine.

V is clipped by 5 bases and J by 6 bases, and the sequence between their germline boundaries is 14 bases long. Including cysteine and phenylalanine, the CDR3 has 13 amino acids. Only the CDR3 portion is preserved as DNA: 39 bases, with reading frame beginning at the first base. The CDR1 and CDR2 encoded by the germline V gene (reference sequence) are SEHNR and FQNEAQ. The chain joins TRBV7-9 to TRBJ2-7; the D region possibly corresponds to TRBD2 (5 bases align). This receptor was taken from a person between 18 and 59 years old who received the Ad26.COV2.S COVID-19 vaccine or a placebo. The source was peripheral blood, collected in a trial of Ad26.COV2.S vaccine versus placebo. The DNA sequence is as follows: TGTGCCAGCAGCCCGCGGGCCTCTATCGAGCAGTACTTC. This encodes CASSPRASIEQYF.